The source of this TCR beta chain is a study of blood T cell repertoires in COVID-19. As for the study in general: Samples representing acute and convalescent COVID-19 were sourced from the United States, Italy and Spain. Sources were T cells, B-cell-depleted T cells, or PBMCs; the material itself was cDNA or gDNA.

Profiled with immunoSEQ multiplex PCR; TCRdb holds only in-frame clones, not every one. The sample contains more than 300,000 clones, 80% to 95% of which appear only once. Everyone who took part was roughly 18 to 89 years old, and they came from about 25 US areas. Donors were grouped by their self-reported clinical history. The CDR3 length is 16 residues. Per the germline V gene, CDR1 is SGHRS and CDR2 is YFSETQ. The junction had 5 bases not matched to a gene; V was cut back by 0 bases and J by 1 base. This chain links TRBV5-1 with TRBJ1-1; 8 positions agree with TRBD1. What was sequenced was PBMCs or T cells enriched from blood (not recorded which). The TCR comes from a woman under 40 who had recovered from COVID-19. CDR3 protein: CASSLGDRFTNTEAFF. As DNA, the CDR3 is TGCGCCAGCAGCTTGGGGGACAGGTTTACGAACACTGAAGCTTTCTTT.